The 15 T cell receptor beta chains in this list originate from one sample, sequenced in a study of cytomegalovirus exposure and HLA in healthy donors (dated by TCRdb to the late 2010s). Library generation was performed with the immunoSEQ multiplex PCR assay. A mixture of 60 forward primers for TCR Vbeta segments and 13 reverse primers for TCR Jbeta segments was used in the multiplex PCR. The clones in this table, taken by TCRdb from immuneACCESS, are in-frame only. Not every clone is retained; where verified, under half of the shortfall comes from an unresolved V gene, and the cause of the rest is unknown. For this sample there are under 200,000 clones; roughly 78% appear just once. Clones ranked in the top ten supply 1% of the sample. The source material was PBMCs. These receptors all come from a woman between 50 and 59 years old in good health and CMV-seropositive.

The chain recombines TRBV2 with TRBJ1-4; D is ambiguous. Germline CDR1 and CDR2: SNHLY and FYNNEI. Trimming removed 4 bases at V and 0 bases at J, with 9 bases between. CDR3 length equals 15 residues. The DNA of the CDR3 is TGTGCCAGCAGTGCCATCGGGACAACTAATGAAAAACTGTTTTTT. Protein: CASSAIGTTNEKLFF. The whole variable domain, remainder taken from reference TRBV2 and TRBJ1-4, is EPEVTQTPSHQVTQMGQEVILRCVPISNHLYFYWYRQILGQKVEFLVSFYNNEISEKSEIFDDQFSVERPDGSNFTLKIRSTKLEDSAMYFCASSAIGTTNEKLFFGSGTQLSVL.

The rearrangement links TRBV21-1 to TRBJ2-5; TRBD2 is taken as the D call from the table, unchecked against the DNA. TRBV21-1 is a pseudogene locus. The CDR3 extends over 14 amino acids. CDR3 nucleotide sequence: TGTGCCAGCAGCGCATGGGGGGATTGGGAGACCCAGTACTTC. Its translation: CASSAWGDWETQYF.

V is TRBV19 and J is TRBJ1-2, with D unresolved. The CDR3 contains 14 residues. Trimming left V 7 bases short and J 4 bases short, with 16 bases between. Germline values: CDR1 LNHDA, CDR2 SQIVND (reference sequence). Written as DNA, the CDR3 is TGTGCCAGTAAAGCCTCGGGCCGGGGCTATGGCTACACCTTC. It encodes CASKASGRGYGYTF. Filled out from reference TRBV19 and TRBJ1-2, the complete variable domain reads DGGITQSPKYLFRKEGQNVTLSCEQNLNHDAMYWYRQDPGQGLRLIYYSQIVNDFQKGDIAEGYSVSREKKESFPLTVTSAQKNPTAFYLCASKASGRGYGYTFGSGTRLTVV.

V usage is TRBV28 and J usage is TRBJ1-2, with 7 nucleotides matching TRBD1. V dropped 6 bases and J dropped 2; count of bases not matched to a gene: 9. The CDR3 is 15 residues long. Looked up from germline, CDR1 is MDHEN and CDR2 is SYDVKM. The CDR3 loop is CASRDGDRKNYGYTF. The CDR3 nucleotides read TGTGCCAGCAGAGACGGGGACAGAAAGAACTATGGCTACACCTTC.

J is TRBJ1-2 and V is TRBV10-3; D call uncertain. CDR1 and CDR2 (germline): ENHRY, SYGVKD. V was clipped by 0 bases and J by 1 base, with 21 bases between them. The CDR3 has 19 residues. The CDR3 loop reads CAISESPASVGSGNYGYTF. For the CDR3, the DNA is TGTGCCATCAGTGAGTCTCCCGCTTCCGTAGGCTCGGGTAACTATGGCTACACCTTC.

V and J are TRBV5-3 and TRBJ2-7; TRBD2 might be the D (5 bases). TRBV5-3 is identified as an open reading frame with a role that is uncertain. V was pared by 0 bases and J by 2 bases, with 9 bases between. This CDR3 spans 14 amino acids. The CDR3 loop is CARSLGDYPYEQYF. CDR3 bases: TGTGCCAGAAGCTTGGGTGACTACCCCTACGAGCAGTACTTC.

The chain carries TRBV5-4 and TRBJ2-6; TRBD1 might be the D (6 bases). Germline V gives CDR1 SGHNT, CDR2 YYREEE (reference sequence). V was clipped by 6 bases and J by 0 bases, with 22 bases between them. CDR3 length: 19 amino acids. For the CDR3, the DNA is TGTGCCAGCACCCTCTTGGCCGGGACATTTCTCTCTGGGGCCAACGTCCTGACTTTC. Protein product: CASTLLAGTFLSGANVLTF.

The chain has TRBV28 and TRBJ1-5; 7 bases agree with TRBD1. With V trimmed by 6 bases and J by 3 bases, 8 bases remained unmatched. The CDR3 totals 15 residues. Germline V gene data show CDR1 as MDHEN and CDR2 as SYDVKM. CDR3 region: CASSNRGSSNQPQHF. CDR3 nucleotides: TGTGCCAGCAGCAACAGGGGTTCCTCCAATCAGCCCCAGCATTTT.

This clone was detected only a few times. The chain couples TRBV9 to TRBJ1-5; a possible D gene is TRBD1 (6 bases). Trimming took 7 bases from V and 4 from J, leaving 15 bases between them. Per the germline V gene, CDR1 is SGDLS and CDR2 is YYNGEE. The CDR3 covers 14 residues. CDR3 nucleotides: TGTGCCAGCTCCTGGGAGGGGGTGAATCAGCCCCAGCATTTT. It is translated as CASSWEGVNQPQHF.

This chain joins TRBV7-3 and TRBJ2-2, with 9 bases matching TRBD2. V lost 1 base and J lost 1; bases outside the gene matches: 1. CDR1 SGHTA and CDR2 FQGTGA come from the germline V gene. CDR3 length equals 16 residues. The CDR3 DNA follows: TGTGCCAGCAGCTTAAGTAGCGGGAGGAACACCGGGGAGCTGTTTTTT. Amino acid sequence: CASSLSSGRNTGELFF.

This rearrangement joins TRBV5-1 to TRBJ1-3, with 7 bases lining up with TRBD1. V lost 1 base and J lost 0; bases outside the gene matches: 10. Per germline, CDR1 SGHRS and CDR2 YFSETQ. This CDR3 has 18 residues. The CDR3: CASSLSGDRALSGNTIYF. The CDR3 DNA reads as TGCGCCAGCAGCTTGTCGGGGGACAGAGCACTCTCTGGAAACACCATATATTTT.

The chain links TRBV28 to TRBJ2-1, with a possible D match to TRBD1 (6 bases). V was shortened by 3 bases and J by 3 bases, with 12 bases between the two germline ends. Germline values: CDR1 MDHEN, CDR2 SYDVKM. The CDR3 length is 15 residues. CDR3 loop: CASSFTGSNYNEQFF. CDR3 nucleotides: TGTGCCAGCAGTTTTACAGGGAGTAACTACAATGAGCAGTTCTTC.

The chain recombines TRBV28 with TRBJ2-5, with TRBD1 identical over 8 bases. This CDR3 has 19 amino acids. The trim removed 3 bases at V and 10 bases at J, leaving 25 bases unmatched. CDR1 and CDR2 from the germline V gene are MDHEN and SYDVKM. The CDR3 sequence is CASSFRDHRDRRDNGDQYF. The CDR3 bases are TGTGCCAGCAGTTTTAGGGATCATAGGGACAGGAGGGACAATGGTGACCAGTACTTC.

This clone was detected once. The chain couples TRBV28 to TRBJ1-5; D might be TRBD1 (6 bases). V lost 5 bases and J 3 bases, leaving 14 bases between the germline ends. This CDR3 is 15 amino acids long. Germline CDR1 reads MDHEN; CDR2 reads SYDVKM. CDR3 sequence reads: CASSPLDRYNQPQHF. The DNA of the CDR3 is TGTGCCAGCAGTCCCCTGGACAGATACAATCAGCCCCAGCATTTT.

The chain recombines TRBV11-2 with TRBJ1-6, with TRBD1 matching over 7 bases. The CDR3 has 16 residues. Germline-derived CDR1 and CDR2 are SGHAT and FQNNGV. J lost 9 bases, V lost 5 bases, and 13 bases had no gene match. The CDR3 here is CASSHKTTGTRSPLHF. The CDR3 region has the DNA TGTGCCAGCAGCCACAAGACGACAGGGACTCGTTCACCCCTCCACTTT.